This T cell receptor (beta chain) is drawn from a study of a mutant IDH1 vaccine in newly diagnosed glioma. Whole-study context: Vaccination started 4-6 weeks after radiotherapy alone, or with temozolomide cycles. V12 fell at week 35 and V13, the study end, at week 47. Study-wide results and caveats: Pseudoprogression appeared independent of alterations in top peripheral clonotypes.

Assay used: immunoSEQ multiplex PCR; TCRdb lists only in-frame clones, some missing. The data show tens of thousands of clones, 60% to 85% seen once. Time point indicated: week 47, end of study. Vaccination used 300 ug of mutant IDH1 20-mer peptide per dose, with topical imiquimod. Across weeks 1, 3, 5, 7, 11, 15, 19 and 23, patients received a vaccination each time, eight in all. CDR1 MDHEN and CDR2 SYDVKM come from the germline V gene. The CDR3 sequence is 15 residues long. V lost 5 bases and J lost 3, with 17 bases in between. This clone showed up just a few times. The antigen is undetermined. The rearrangement uses TRBV28 and TRBJ2-7; D is possibly TRBD1 (6 bases). The sample in question was PBMCs, obtained from a glioma patient whose treatment included an IDH1 peptide vaccine. This TCR came from a man aged 35-49 years with glioma. Here the CDR3 DNA reads TGTGCCAGCAGTAGGGGGTCCTCTCTCTACTACGAGCAGTACGTC. Amino acids: CASSRGSSLYYEQYV.